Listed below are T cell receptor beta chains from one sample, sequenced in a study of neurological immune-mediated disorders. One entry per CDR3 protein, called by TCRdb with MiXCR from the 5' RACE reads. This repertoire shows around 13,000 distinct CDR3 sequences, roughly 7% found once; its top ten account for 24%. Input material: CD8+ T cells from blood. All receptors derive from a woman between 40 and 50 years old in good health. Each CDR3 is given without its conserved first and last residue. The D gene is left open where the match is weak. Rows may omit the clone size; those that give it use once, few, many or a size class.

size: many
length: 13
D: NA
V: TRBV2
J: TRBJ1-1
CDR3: ASSEAPGLVTEAF

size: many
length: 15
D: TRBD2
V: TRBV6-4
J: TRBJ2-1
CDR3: ASNGLAGGCLYNEQF

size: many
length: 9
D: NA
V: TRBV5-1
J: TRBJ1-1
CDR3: ASSLGQEAF

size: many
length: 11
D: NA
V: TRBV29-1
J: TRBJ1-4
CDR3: SVLTGNNEKLF

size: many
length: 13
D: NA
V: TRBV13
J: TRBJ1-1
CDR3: ASRAQGAYNTEAF

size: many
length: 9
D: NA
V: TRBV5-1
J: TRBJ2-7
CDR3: ASSYGPEEY

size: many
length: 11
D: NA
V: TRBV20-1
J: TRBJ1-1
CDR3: SASGGWNTEAF

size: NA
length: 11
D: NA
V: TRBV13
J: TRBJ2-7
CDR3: ANSLGATYEQY

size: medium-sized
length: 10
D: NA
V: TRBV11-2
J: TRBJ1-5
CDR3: ASSLARGPQH

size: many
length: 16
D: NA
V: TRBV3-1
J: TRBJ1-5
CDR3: ASSQRPIGESGNQPQH

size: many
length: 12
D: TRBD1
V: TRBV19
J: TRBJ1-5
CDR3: ASRGDRGGQPQH

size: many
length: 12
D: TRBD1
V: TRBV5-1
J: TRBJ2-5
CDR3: ASGPTGVQETQY

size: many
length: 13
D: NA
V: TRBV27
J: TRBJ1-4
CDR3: ASSPTGGSNEKLF

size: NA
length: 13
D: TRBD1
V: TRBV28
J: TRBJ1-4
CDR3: ASSQPDRDNEKLF

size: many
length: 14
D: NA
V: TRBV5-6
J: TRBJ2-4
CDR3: ASSLIGEDRPNIQY

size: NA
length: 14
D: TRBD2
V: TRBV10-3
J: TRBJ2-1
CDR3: AIRTGTSGVYNEQF

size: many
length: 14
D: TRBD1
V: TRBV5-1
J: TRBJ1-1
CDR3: ASSLGTGGRGTEAF

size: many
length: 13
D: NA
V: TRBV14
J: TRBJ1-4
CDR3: ASSQGPTENEKLF

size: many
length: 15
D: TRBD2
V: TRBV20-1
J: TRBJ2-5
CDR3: SARDSALAGGGETQY

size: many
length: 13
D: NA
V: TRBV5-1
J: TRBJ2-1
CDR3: ASSLGQGESNEQF

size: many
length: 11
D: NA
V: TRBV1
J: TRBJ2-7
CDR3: TSSQTSDYEQY

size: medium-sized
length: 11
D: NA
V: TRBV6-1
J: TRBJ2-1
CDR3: ASFIIGEKEQF

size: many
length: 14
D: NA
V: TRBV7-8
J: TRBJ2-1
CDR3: ASSPYGKTSYNEQF

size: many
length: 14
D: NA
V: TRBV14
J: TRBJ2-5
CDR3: ASSQDPARERETQY

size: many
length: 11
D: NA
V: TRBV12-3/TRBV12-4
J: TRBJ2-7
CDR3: ASSFPGSGEQY

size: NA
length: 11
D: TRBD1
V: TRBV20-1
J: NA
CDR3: SASDRDSYEQY

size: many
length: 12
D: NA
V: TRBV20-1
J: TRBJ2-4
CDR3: SARSARTKNIQY

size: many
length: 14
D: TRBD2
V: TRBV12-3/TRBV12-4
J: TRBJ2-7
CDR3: ASSFPTSGGSYEQY

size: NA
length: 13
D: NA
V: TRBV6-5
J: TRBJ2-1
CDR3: ASRPTRSSYNEQF

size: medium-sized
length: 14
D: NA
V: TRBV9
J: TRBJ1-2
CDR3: ASSPLTTGTSRGYT

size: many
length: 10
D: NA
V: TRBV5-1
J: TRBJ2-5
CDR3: ASSLAGETQY

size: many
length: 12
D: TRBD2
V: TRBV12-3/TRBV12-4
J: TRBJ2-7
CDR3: ASSLGGGKVEQY

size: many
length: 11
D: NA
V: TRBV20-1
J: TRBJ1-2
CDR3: SARDGGSGGYT

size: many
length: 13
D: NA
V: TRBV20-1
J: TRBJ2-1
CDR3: SASILGSSYNEQF

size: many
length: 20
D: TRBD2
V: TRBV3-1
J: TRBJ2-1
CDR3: ASSPKAVGTSGSEGGYNEQF